Following are 16 T cell receptor beta chains from one sample sequenced in a study of blood T cell repertoires in COVID-19. Profiled with immunoSEQ multiplex PCR; TCRdb holds only in-frame clones, not every one. The table includes about 160,000 clones, 85% to 95% detected once. Sequenced: peripheral blood. Receptors originate from a woman between 45 and 65 years old with acute or convalescent COVID-19.

V is TRBV9 and J is TRBJ2-6; D remains unclear. Germline CDR1 is SGDLS and CDR2 is YYNGEE. V shed 5 bases and J shed 0 bases, with 15 bases lying between them. There are 17 residues in the CDR3. CDR3 sequence reads: CASSSVVSSSGANVLTF. The CDR3 DNA reads TGTGCCAGCAGTTCGGTCGTCTCTAGCTCTGGGGCCAACGTCCTGACTTTC.

V gene TRBV2 combines with J gene TRBJ1-1; TRBD1 agrees at 9 bases. In germline, CDR1 is SNHLY, CDR2 FYNNEI. The CDR3 loop spans 13 amino acids. Trimming took 5 bases from V and 3 from J; bases not matched to a gene: 1. The CDR3 DNA reads TGTGCCAGCAGTTGGACAGGGGACACTGAAGCTTTCTTT. Amino acid sequence: CASSWTGDTEAFF.

The chain recombines TRBV7-9 with TRBJ2-2; 7 positions agree with TRBD1. This CDR3 region has 15 residues. Trimming removed 7 bases from V and 5 bases from J; junction bases left unmatched: 10. Germline V gene data show CDR1 as SEHNR and CDR2 as FQNEAQ (reference sequence). The CDR3 reads CASIPRNRGTGELFF. In DNA, the CDR3 is TGTGCCAGCATACCCCGGAACAGGGGTACCGGGGAGCTGTTTTTT. Full variable domain (outside the CDR3, taken from reference TRBV7-9 and TRBJ2-2): DTGVSQNPRHKITKRGQNVTFRCDPISEHNRLYWYRQTLGQGPEFLTYFQNEAQLEKSRLLSDRFSAERPKGSFSTLEIQRTEQGDSAMYLCASIPRNRGTGELFFGEGSRLTVL.

The rearrangement uses TRBV18 and TRBJ2-5, with D unclear. The germline CDR1 and CDR2 sequences are KGHSH and LQKENI. The germline V and J ends were trimmed by 3 bases and 6 bases, with 14 bases remaining between them. This CDR3 comprises 14 residues. CDR3 sequence: CASSPNWAFKTQYF. The CDR3 DNA is TGTGCCAGCTCACCCAACTGGGCCTTTAAGACCCAGTACTTC.

V and J are TRBV7-2 and TRBJ1-3; 8 bases agree with TRBD1. Germline assignment: CDR1 SGHTA and CDR2 FQGNSA. The V and J ends lost 2 bases and 4 bases, in that order; junction bases with no gene match: 7. The CDR3 runs 16 residues. As DNA, the CDR3 is TGTGCCAGCAGCTTATACCAGGGGGCTTCCGGAAACACCATATATTTT. This codes for CASSLYQGASGNTIYF.

V and J are TRBV12-3 or TRBV12-4 and TRBJ2-1, with 11 positions matching TRBD2. CDR3 size: 13 residues. V trimming: 9 bases; J trimming: 8 bases; junction bases outside the gene matches: 6. CDR3 loop: CASTSGSVYEQFF. The CDR3 DNA sequence: TGTGCCAGTACTAGCGGGAGTGTATATGAGCAGTTCTTC.

This chain links TRBV5-1 with TRBJ1-4; D is undetermined. The CDR3 loop spans 14 amino acids. Germline V CDR1 and CDR2: SGHRS, YFSETQ. V lost 5 bases to trimming and J lost 0 bases, with 8 bases between them. CDR3 in DNA: TGCGCCAGCAGGAGTATCTCAACTAATGAAAAACTGTTTTTT. Protein product: CASRSISTNEKLFF.

The CDR3 spells CASSRTGGTHRELFF. The DNA for the CDR3 is TGTGCCAGCAGTAGGACAGGGGGGACACACCGGGAGCTGTTTTTT. The chain carries TRBV28 and TRBJ2-2; 10 nucleotides agree with TRBD1. CDR3 size: 15 residues. Looked up from germline, CDR1 is MDHEN and CDR2 is SYDVKM. The V segment lost 5 bases and the J segment 9 bases; nucleotides outside the gene matches: 9.

This chain joins TRBV3-1 (or the pseudogene TRBV3-2) and TRBJ1-2; 10 nucleotides align to TRBD1. This CDR3 has 20 amino acids. Germline V gives CDR1 LGHDT, CDR2 YNNKEL (reference sequence). The J segment lost 5 bases and the V segment lost 4 bases, leaving 22 bases of the junction unmatched. The CDR3 protein is CASSPGNPNRLTGGKYGYTF. CDR3 nucleotide sequence: TGTGCCAGCAGCCCGGGCAATCCCAACCGGTTGACAGGGGGCAAGTATGGCTACACCTTC.

The chain recombines TRBV29-1 with TRBJ1-3; 7 bases align to TRBD1. The ends lost 4 bases at V and 4 bases at J; junction bases unmatched: 1. This CDR3 spans 12 amino acids. From germline, CDR1 is SQVTM and CDR2 ANQGSEA. The CDR3 nucleotides read TGCAGCGTTGCGACAGGGGGAAACACCATATATTTT. It yields the protein CSVATGGNTIYF.

The CDR3: CAIPGKETQYF. Written as DNA, the CDR3 is TGTGCCATCCCGGGAAAAGAGACCCAGTACTTC. This rearrangement joins TRBV10-3 to TRBJ2-5; tentative D call: TRBD2 (5 bases). Germline V gene sequence: CDR1 ENHRY, CDR2 SYGVKD. Trimming took 8 bases from V and 3 from J, leaving 7 bases between them. The CDR3 runs 11 residues.

The J gene is TRBJ1-4, the V gene TRBV4-2; 7 nucleotides line up with TRBD1. Per germline, CDR1 LGHNA and CDR2 YNFKEQ. J was trimmed by 3 bases and V by 1 base; bases with no gene match: 8. This CDR3 is built from 17 residues. DNA of the CDR3: TGTGCCAGCAGCCAAGTCGGTGACAGGGTGTCTAATGAAAAACTGTTTTTT. This encodes CASSQVGDRVSNEKLFF.

The rearrangement links TRBV5-4 to TRBJ2-1; 9 nucleotides match TRBD1. CDR3 size: 15 residues. Germline values: CDR1 SGHNT, CDR2 YYREEE (reference sequence). Trimming at V came to 5 bases and at J to 2 bases, leaving 5 bases not matched to a gene. The CDR3 loop reads CASSWGQGAYNEQFF. The CDR3 bases are TGTGCCAGCAGTTGGGGACAGGGAGCCTACAATGAGCAGTTCTTC.

The V call is TRBV30, the J call TRBJ1-6; D call uncertain. Trimming took off 2 bases at V and 7 bases at J, with 9 bases between the two ends. Looked up from germline, CDR1 is GTSNPN and CDR2 is SVGIG (reference sequence). The CDR3 totals 13 residues. CDR3 nucleotide sequence: TGTGCCTGGAGTCTTTACACCAATTCACCCCTCCACTTT. It yields the protein CAWSLYTNSPLHF.

The CDR3 here is CASSLPGQGGEKLFF. CDR3 bases: TGCGCCAGCAGCTTGCCGGGACAGGGTGGCGAAAAACTGTTTTTT. The chain links TRBV5-1 to TRBJ1-4, with 9 bases matching TRBD1. The CDR3 sequence is 15 residues long. Germline assignment: CDR1 SGHRS and CDR2 YFSETQ. V lost 1 base and J lost 8; bases outside the gene matches: 6.

This rearrangement joins TRBV5-1 to TRBJ2-7; D is undetermined. V lost 0 bases and J lost 4, with 11 bases in between. The CDR3 length is 14 residues. Germline V lookup: CDR1 SGHRS, CDR2 YFSETQ. DNA for the CDR3: TGCGCCAGCAGCTTGGAGCAGACACCTTACGAGCAGTACTTC. This translates into CASSLEQTPYEQYF.